The 5 T cell receptor beta chains in this list originate from one sample, sequenced in a study of neurological immune-mediated disorders. Time point given: longitudinal time-point 2. TCRdb redid the calling of the 5' RACE reads with MiXCR, one entry per CDR3 protein. The table lists under 100,000 distinct CDR3 sequences, over 10% of them singletons. The sample was PBMCs. These receptors were collected from a female donor with HTLV-1-associated myelopathy (HAM/TSP).

At least ten counts were recorded for this clonotype. The chain has TRBV2 and TRBJ2-5; 8 positions match TRBD2. The CDR3 has 16 residues. Germline loops: CDR1 SNHLY, CDR2 FYNNEI. The V gene end was trimmed by 6 bases and the J gene end by 1 base; junction bases not matched to a gene: 10. The CDR3 DNA sequence: TGTGCCAGCAGGGAACCGACCGGGACTAGCCAAGAGACCCAGTACTTC. It is translated as CASREPTGTSQETQYF. The whole variable domain, filled in from reference TRBV2 and TRBJ2-5, reads EPEVTQTPSHQVTQMGQEVILRCVPISNHLYFYWYRQILGQKVEFLVSFYNNEISEKSEIFDDQFSVERPDGSNFTLKIRSTKLEDSAMYFCASREPTGTSQETQYFGPGTRLLVL.

This clonotype appeared many times. The rearrangement links TRBV5-1 to TRBJ2-7; D is unclear. Germline CDR1 SGHRS, CDR2 YFSETQ. The CDR3 sequence is 15 residues long. Between the trimmed V and J ends, which lost 0 bases and 2 bases, there was a span of 12 bases. CDR3 amino acids: CASSLGPDRTYEQYF. As DNA, the CDR3 is TGCGCCAGCAGCTTGGGGCCAGATCGGACCTACGAGCAGTACTTC.

This clonotype has a count of ten or more. The V and J genes are TRBV15 and TRBJ1-2, with TRBD1 matching over 7 bases. Trimming removed 5 bases from V and 2 bases from J; junction bases left unmatched: 5. Germline V gene data show CDR1 as LNHNV and CDR2 as YYDKDF (reference sequence). The CDR3 sequence is 14 residues long. The CDR3 DNA is TGTGCCACCAGCGGATACAGGGGCAACTATGGCTACACCTTC. Encoded protein: CATSGYRGNYGYTF.

As for this clonotype: This may arise from a read error, as a much more abundant clone is one base away. The chain has TRBV5-1 and TRBJ2-5; D is perhaps TRBD1 (6 bases). With 4 bases removed from V and 1 base from J, the gap between germline ends came to 14 bases. This CDR3 spans 15 amino acids. From germline, CDR1 is SGHRS and CDR2 YFSETQ. CDR3 sequence reads: CASSIRDNLQETQYF. CDR3 bases: TGCGCCAGCAGCATCCGGGACAACCTCCAAGAGACCCAGTACTTC.

Many counts were recorded for this clonotype. The rearrangement joins TRBV20-1 to TRBJ2-5; TRBD1 aligns across 10 bases. This CDR3 is 14 amino acids long. Trimming at V came to 5 bases and at J to 5 bases, leaving 8 bases not matched to a gene. Germline V gene sequence: CDR1 DFQATT, CDR2 SNEGSKA (reference sequence). The CDR3 DNA is TGCAGTGCTGGATCAGGGACAGGGGTTGAGACCCAGTACTTC. This translates into CSAGSGTGVETQYF.